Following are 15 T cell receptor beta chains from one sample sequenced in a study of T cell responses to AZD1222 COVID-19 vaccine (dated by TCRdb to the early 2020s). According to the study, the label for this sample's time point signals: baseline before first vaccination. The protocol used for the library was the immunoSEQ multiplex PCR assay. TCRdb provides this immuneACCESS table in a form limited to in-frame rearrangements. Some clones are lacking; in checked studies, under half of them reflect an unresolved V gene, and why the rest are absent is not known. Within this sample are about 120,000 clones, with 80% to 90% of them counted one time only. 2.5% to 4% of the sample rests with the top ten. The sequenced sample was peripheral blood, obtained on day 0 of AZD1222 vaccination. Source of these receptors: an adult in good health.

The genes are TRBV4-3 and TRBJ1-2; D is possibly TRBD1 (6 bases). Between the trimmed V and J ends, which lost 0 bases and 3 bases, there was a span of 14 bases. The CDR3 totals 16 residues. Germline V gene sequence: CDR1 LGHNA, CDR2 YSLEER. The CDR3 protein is CASSQDLGGRDYGYTF. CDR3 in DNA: TGCGCCAGCAGCCAAGACTTGGGGGGGCGCGACTATGGCTACACCTTC.

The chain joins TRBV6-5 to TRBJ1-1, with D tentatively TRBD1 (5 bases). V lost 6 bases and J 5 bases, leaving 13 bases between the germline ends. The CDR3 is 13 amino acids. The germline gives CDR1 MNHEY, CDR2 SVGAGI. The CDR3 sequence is CASSTGKGTEAFF. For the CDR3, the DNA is TGTGCCAGCAGCACAGGAAAGGGGACTGAAGCTTTCTTT.

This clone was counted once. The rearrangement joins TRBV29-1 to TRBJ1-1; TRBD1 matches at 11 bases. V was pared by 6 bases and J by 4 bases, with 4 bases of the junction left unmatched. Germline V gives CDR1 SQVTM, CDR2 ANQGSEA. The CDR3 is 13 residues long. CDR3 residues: CSVLGQGVTEAFF. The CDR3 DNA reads TGCAGCGTCCTGGGACAGGGGGTCACTGAAGCTTTCTTT.

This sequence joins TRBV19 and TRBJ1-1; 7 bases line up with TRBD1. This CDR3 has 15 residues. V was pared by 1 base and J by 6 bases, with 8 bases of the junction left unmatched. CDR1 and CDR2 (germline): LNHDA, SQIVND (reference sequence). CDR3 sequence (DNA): TGTGCCAGTAGTATAGGCACAGGGGTAGTGGCTGAAGCTTTCTTT. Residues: CASSIGTGVVAEAFF.

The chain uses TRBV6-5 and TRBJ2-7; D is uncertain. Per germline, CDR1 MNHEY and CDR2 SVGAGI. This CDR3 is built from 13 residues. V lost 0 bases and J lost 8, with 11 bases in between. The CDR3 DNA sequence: TGTGCCAGCAGTTACTCGGGCGGACCCAAGCAGTACTTC. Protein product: CASSYSGGPKQYF.

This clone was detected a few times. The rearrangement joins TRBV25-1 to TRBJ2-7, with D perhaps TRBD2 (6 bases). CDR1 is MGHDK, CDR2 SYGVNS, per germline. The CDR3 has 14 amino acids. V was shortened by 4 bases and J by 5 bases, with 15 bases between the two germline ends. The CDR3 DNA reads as TGTGCCAGCAGTGCCCCCGGAGGGGTTCACGAGCAGTACTTC. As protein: CASSAPGGVHEQYF.

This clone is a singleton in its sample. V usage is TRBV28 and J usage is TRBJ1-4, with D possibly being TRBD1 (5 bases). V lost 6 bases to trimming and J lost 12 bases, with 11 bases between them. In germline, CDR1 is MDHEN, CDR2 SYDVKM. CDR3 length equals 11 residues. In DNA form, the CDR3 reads TGTGCCAGCAGATCAGGGTTTGAACTGTTTTTT. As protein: CASRSGFELFF.

The CDR3 reads CASSQSAGRVSSYEQYF. The CDR3 DNA reads as TGTGCCAGCAGCCAATCAGCGGGGCGGGTTTCCTCCTACGAGCAGTACTTC. The chain employs TRBV3-1 (or the pseudogene TRBV3-2) and TRBJ2-7; 7 bases are shared with TRBD2. Per germline, CDR1 LGHDT and CDR2 YNNKEL (reference sequence). The CDR3 has 17 residues. Trimming at V came to 2 bases and at J to 0 bases, leaving 10 bases not matched to a gene.

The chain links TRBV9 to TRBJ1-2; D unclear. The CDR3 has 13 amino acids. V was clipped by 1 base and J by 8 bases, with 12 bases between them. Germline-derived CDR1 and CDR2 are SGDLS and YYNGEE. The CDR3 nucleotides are TGTGCCAGCAGCGTAAGAGCCCGAGGGGGCTACACCTTC. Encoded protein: CASSVRARGGYTF.

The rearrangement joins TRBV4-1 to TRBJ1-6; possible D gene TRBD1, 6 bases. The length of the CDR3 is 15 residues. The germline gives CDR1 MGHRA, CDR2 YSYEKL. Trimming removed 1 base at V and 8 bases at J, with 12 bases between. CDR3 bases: TGCGCCAGCAGCCAAGGACAGGCCATGGATTCACCCCTCCACTTT. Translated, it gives CASSQGQAMDSPLHF.

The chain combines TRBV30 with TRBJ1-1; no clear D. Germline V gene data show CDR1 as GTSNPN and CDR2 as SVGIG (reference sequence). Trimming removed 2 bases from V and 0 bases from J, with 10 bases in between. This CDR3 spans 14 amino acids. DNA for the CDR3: TGTGCCTGGAGTAGGGCCCCCATGAACACTGAAGCTTTCTTT. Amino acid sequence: CAWSRAPMNTEAFF.

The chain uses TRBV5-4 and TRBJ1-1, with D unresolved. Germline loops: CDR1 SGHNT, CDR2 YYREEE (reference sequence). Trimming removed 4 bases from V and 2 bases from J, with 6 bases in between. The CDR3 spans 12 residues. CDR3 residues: CASSEGNTEAFF. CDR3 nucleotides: TGTGCCAGCAGCGAGGGAAACACTGAAGCTTTCTTT.

The CDR3 DNA is TGTGCCAGCAGTTTAGCACAGGGACAGCCCCAGCATTTT. Protein: CASSLAQGQPQHF. This rearrangement joins TRBV28 to TRBJ1-5, with a possible D match to TRBD1 (6 bases). CDR3 size: 13 residues. Deletions cut 2 bases from V and 7 bases from J, with 9 bases between. From germline, CDR1 is MDHEN and CDR2 SYDVKM.

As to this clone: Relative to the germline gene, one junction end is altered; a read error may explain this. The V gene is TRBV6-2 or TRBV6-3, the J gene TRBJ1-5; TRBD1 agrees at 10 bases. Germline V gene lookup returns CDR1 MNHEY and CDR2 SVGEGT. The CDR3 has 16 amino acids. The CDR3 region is CASSGDRGYSNRPQHF. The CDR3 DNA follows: TGTGCCAGCAGCGGGGACAGGGGCTATAGCAATCGGCCCCAGCATTTT.

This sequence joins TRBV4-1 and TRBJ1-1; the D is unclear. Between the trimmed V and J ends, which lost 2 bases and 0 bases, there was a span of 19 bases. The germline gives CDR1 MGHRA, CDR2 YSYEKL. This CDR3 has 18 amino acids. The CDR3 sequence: CASSQTPDRLLLNTEAFF. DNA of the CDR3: TGCGCCAGCAGCCAAACACCCGACCGGCTGTTGTTGAACACTGAAGCTTTCTTT.